This T cell receptor (beta chain) was observed in a study of cytomegalovirus exposure and HLA in healthy donors. Study-level points and caveats: Later on, a genetic analysis was performed. It linked a missense variant in DCLRE1C with V- and J-gene trimming of TCR beta. HLA allele associations emerged for roughly 16,000 TCR beta sequences in a later analysis, at 0.05 false discovery rate. The study put roughly 160 TCR beta chains on its list as cytomegalovirus-associated. In an earlier analysis, in 587 donors, most V segments appeared productive either ~90% or ~30% of the time.

The PCR was carried out with 60 Vbeta primers and 13 Jbeta primers. Produced via immunoSEQ multiplex PCR; TCRdb's table is partial and in-frame only. The sample records 100,000 to 150,000 clones, roughly four fifths being singletons. Trimming left V 4 bases short and J 6 bases short, with 9 bases between. CDR1 MNHNS and CDR2 SASEGT come from the germline V gene. This CDR3 region has 13 residues. For this clone: The antigen is not known.

Sequencing used PBMCs. The chain employs TRBV6-1 and TRBJ1-4, with TRBD1 as a possible D gene (6 bases). The sequence was collected from a woman aged 40 to 50 in good health and CMV-seropositive. CDR3 loop: CASSGAGDEKLFF. The CDR3 DNA is TGTGCCAGCAGTGGGGCAGGGGATGAAAAACTGTTTTTT.